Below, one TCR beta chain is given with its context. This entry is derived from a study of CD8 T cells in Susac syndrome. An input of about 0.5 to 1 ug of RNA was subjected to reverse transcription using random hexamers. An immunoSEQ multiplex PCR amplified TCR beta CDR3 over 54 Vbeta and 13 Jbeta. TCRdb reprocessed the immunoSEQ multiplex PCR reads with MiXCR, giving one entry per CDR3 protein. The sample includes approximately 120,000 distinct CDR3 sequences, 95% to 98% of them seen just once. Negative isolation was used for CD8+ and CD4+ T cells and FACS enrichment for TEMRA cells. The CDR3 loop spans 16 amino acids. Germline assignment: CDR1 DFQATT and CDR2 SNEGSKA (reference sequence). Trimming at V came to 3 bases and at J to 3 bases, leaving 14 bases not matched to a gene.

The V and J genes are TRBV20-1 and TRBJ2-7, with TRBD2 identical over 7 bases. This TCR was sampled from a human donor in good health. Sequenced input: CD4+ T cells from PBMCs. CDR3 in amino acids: CSASKVHRGVSYEQYF. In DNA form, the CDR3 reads TGCAGTGCTAGTAAGGTCCACCGGGGGGTGAGCTACGAGCAGTACTTC.